Below are 24 T cell receptor beta chains sequenced from a single sample in a study of blood T cell repertoires in COVID-19. The table came from immunoSEQ multiplex PCR; TCRdb's copy has only in-frame clones and leaves some out. The data show under 80,000 clones, approximately 86% seen once. The sequenced material came from peripheral blood. The source of these receptors is a man in his 70s with acute or convalescent COVID-19.

This clone was counted a single time. The chain joins TRBV6-2 or TRBV6-3 to TRBJ1-2; D perhaps matches TRBD1 (6 bases). CDR3 size: 14 residues. V was cut by 4 bases and J by 8 bases, with 17 bases left in between. From germline, CDR1 is MNHEY and CDR2 SVGEGT. CDR3 sequence (DNA): TGTGCCAGCAGTTCCACCCCAGGGGAAGGAGGCTACACCTTC. Its translation is CASSSTPGEGGYTF.

This chain joins TRBV5-4 and TRBJ2-1; 9 bases map to TRBD1. CDR1 is SGHNT, CDR2 YYREEE, per germline (reference sequence). CDR3 length: 15 amino acids. V gave up 5 bases and J gave up 0 bases; unmatched junction bases: 3. The CDR3, as DNA: TGTGCCAGCAGAGCGGACAGGGGCTCCTACAATGAGCAGTTCTTC. Its translation: CASRADRGSYNEQFF.

The chain uses TRBV4-1 and TRBJ2-7, with 10 bases that match TRBD1. Germline V gene data show CDR1 as MGHRA and CDR2 as YSYEKL. With V trimmed by 3 bases and J by 2 bases, 10 bases remained unmatched. The CDR3 spans 17 residues. Here the CDR3 reads CASSHVRGGTGAYEQYF. The DNA of the CDR3 is TGCGCCAGCAGCCATGTCCGAGGTGGGACAGGGGCCTACGAGCAGTACTTC.

This clone has a handful of counts. The chain combines TRBV5-5 with TRBJ1-3, with D uncertain. Per the germline V gene, CDR1 is SGHKS and CDR2 is YYEKEE (reference sequence). V gave up 1 base and J gave up 6 bases, with 8 bases separating them. The CDR3 is 13 residues long. For the CDR3, the DNA is TGTGCCAGCAGCTTGAGCCTTGCAAACACCATATATTTT. The encoded protein is CASSLSLANTIYF.

The chain joins TRBV9 to TRBJ2-3; D call uncertain. This CDR3 has 14 residues. Looked up from germline, CDR1 is SGDLS and CDR2 is YYNGEE. V was pared by 0 bases and J by 4 bases, with 9 bases between. The chain's CDR3 is CASSVATAADTQYF. DNA for the CDR3: TGTGCCAGCAGCGTAGCTACAGCTGCAGATACGCAGTATTTT.

The rearrangement uses TRBV5-1 and TRBJ2-3; no clear D. The CDR3 totals 14 residues. Trimming shortened V by 0 bases and J by 5 bases, and 10 bases separated the two germline ends. Germline CDR1 reads SGHRS; CDR2 reads YFSETQ. Written as DNA, the CDR3 is TGCGCCAGCAGCTTGGGTCAATCTAAAGATACGCAGTATTTT. Translated: CASSLGQSKDTQYF.

This chain joins TRBV19 and TRBJ2-1; 13 bases fit TRBD2. CDR1 and CDR2 from the germline V gene are LNHDA and SQIVND (reference sequence). The length of the CDR3 is 15 residues. V was clipped by 5 bases and J by 13 bases; unmatched bases: 11. The CDR3: CASSSGLAGAWEQFF. The CDR3 DNA follows: TGTGCCAGTAGTTCCGGACTAGCGGGAGCGTGGGAACAGTTCTTC.

This chain links TRBV27 with TRBJ2-1; 15 bases match TRBD2. J was trimmed by 5 bases and V by 8 bases; bases with no gene match: 16. From germline, CDR1 is MNHEY and CDR2 SMNVEV (reference sequence). The CDR3 is 19 amino acids. The DNA of the CDR3 is TGTGCCAGCTCGTCCAGTACAGGGGGGACTAGCGGGAGGCACAATGAGCAGTTCTTC. Translation gives CASSSSTGGTSGRHNEQFF.

The chain carries TRBV12-3 or TRBV12-4 and TRBJ1-1; D is perhaps TRBD1 (6 bases). V lost 6 bases and J lost 8, with 16 bases in between. The CDR3 contains 13 residues. The CDR3 region has the DNA TGTGCCAGCAGCGCGCGCGGCAGGGGAGAAGCTTTCTTT. As protein: CASSARGRGEAFF.

The rearrangement joins TRBV6-5 to TRBJ2-1, with D possibly being TRBD2 (5 bases). CDR1 and CDR2 (germline): MNHEY, SVGAGI. Trimming left V 5 bases short and J 6 bases short, with 5 bases between. The CDR3 totals 11 residues. The CDR3 DNA follows: TGTGCCAGCAGTCGGGGCAATGAGCAGTTCTTC. As protein: CASSRGNEQFF.

This clone was seen only a few times. This chain uses TRBV11-2 with TRBJ2-3, with D possibly being TRBD2 (7 bases). Germline CDR1 SGHAT, CDR2 FQNNGV. V was cut by 10 bases and J by 5 bases, with 16 bases left in between. This CDR3 is built from 13 residues. CDR3 coding DNA: TGTGCCACTCAGGCGGGGGCGATAGATACGCAGTATTTT. It yields the protein CATQAGAIDTQYF.

V and J are TRBV14 and TRBJ2-5; TRBD2 matches 7 bases. CDR1 and CDR2 from the germline V gene are SGHDN and FVKESK. The CDR3 loop spans 17 amino acids. The V and J ends lost 3 bases and 3 bases, in that order; junction bases with no gene match: 13. The CDR3 sequence: CASSQDLLAEPKETQYF. Here the CDR3 DNA reads TGTGCCAGCAGCCAGGACCTCCTAGCGGAACCCAAAGAGACCCAGTACTTC.

The gene calls are TRBV3-1 (or the pseudogene TRBV3-2) and TRBJ2-7; 11 nucleotides align to TRBD1. The germline V gene encodes CDR1 LGHDT and CDR2 YNNKEL (reference sequence). V shed 5 bases and J 7 bases; nucleotides not matched to a gene: 7. The CDR3 covers 14 residues. The CDR3 sequence is CASSLGQGASEQYF. DNA for the CDR3: TGTGCCAGCAGCTTAGGACAGGGGGCAAGTGAGCAGTACTTC.

The gene calls are TRBV11-1 and TRBJ2-1, with 11 bases aligning to TRBD1. The CDR3 covers 14 residues. Germline CDR1 reads SGHAT; CDR2 reads FQDESV (reference sequence). Losses at the gene ends were 5 bases for V and 7 bases for J; bases not matched to a gene: 4. The CDR3 is CASSARDRGNEQFF. The CDR3 nucleotides read TGTGCCAGCAGCGCCCGGGACAGGGGGAATGAGCAGTTCTTC.

The chain has TRBV5-1 and TRBJ1-2, with a tentative D call TRBD1 (5 bases). The V end was cut by 4 bases, the J end by 8 bases, with 21 bases between. The CDR3 runs 15 residues. Germline V gives CDR1 SGHRS, CDR2 YFSETQ. This CDR3 is CASSASSGREGGYTF. In DNA, the CDR3 is TGCGCCAGCAGCGCCTCCTCGGGCAGGGAAGGCGGCTACACCTTC.

This clone was counted between two and nine times. The chain recombines TRBV19 with TRBJ1-3; possible D gene TRBD1, 6 bases. Looked up from germline, CDR1 is LNHDA and CDR2 is SQIVND (reference sequence). There are 15 residues in the CDR3. V lost 7 bases and J lost 0, with 13 bases in between. The DNA of the CDR3 is TGTGCCAGTAACAGGTTACAGGGCTCTGGAAACACCATATATTTT. This encodes CASNRLQGSGNTIYF.

The gene calls are TRBV6-4 and TRBJ2-1, with 7 bases identical to TRBD2. Germline V lookup: CDR1 MRHNA, CDR2 SNTAGT. The CDR3 runs to 13 residues. V lost 5 bases, J lost 6 bases, and 4 bases stayed unmatched. In DNA, the CDR3 is TGTGCCAGCAGTCGGGAGGTCAGCAATGAGCAGTTCTTC. Amino acids: CASSREVSNEQFF.

The chain couples TRBV6-2 or TRBV6-3 to TRBJ2-3; 8 nucleotides match TRBD2. J was trimmed by 0 bases and V by 6 bases; bases with no gene match: 11. The CDR3 totals 17 residues. Germline V gene sequence: CDR1 MNHEY, CDR2 SVGEGT. CDR3 bases: TGTGCCAGCAGCCTACCGGGACTAGGAACTAGCACAGATACGCAGTATTTT. It specifies CASSLPGLGTSTDTQYF.

This sequence joins TRBV7-9 and TRBJ2-5, with TRBD2 identical over 13 bases. The CDR3 extends over 17 amino acids. The junction had 3 bases not matched to a gene; V was cut back by 1 base and J by 1 base. CDR1 is SEHNR and CDR2 is FQNEAQ in the germline V gene (reference sequence). The CDR3 here is CASSLGTSGSGQETQYF. The CDR3 DNA is TGTGCCAGCAGCTTAGGGACTAGCGGGAGTGGCCAAGAGACCCAGTACTTC.

The chain employs TRBV30 and TRBJ2-1; D is possibly TRBD1 (6 bases). Germline V CDR1 and CDR2: GTSNPN, SVGIG (reference sequence). This CDR3 comprises 15 residues. The V gene lost 4 bases and the J gene lost 3 bases, with 16 bases spanning the gap. CDR3 nucleotide sequence: TGTGCCTGGACCATACCGGGACACGGCTACAATGAGCAGTTCTTC. Its protein product is CAWTIPGHGYNEQFF.

CDR3 amino acids: CASSLDRNNEQFF. Here the CDR3 DNA reads TGTGCCAGCAGCTTAGACAGGAACAATGAGCAGTTCTTC. The rearrangement joins TRBV7-9 to TRBJ2-1, with D perhaps matching TRBD1 (5 bases). V was trimmed by 1 base and J by 5 bases, leaving 6 bases between them. Germline V gene data show CDR1 as SEHNR and CDR2 as FQNEAQ (reference sequence). The CDR3 totals 13 residues. Complete variable domain (other parts from reference TRBV7-9 and TRBJ2-1): DTGVSQNPRHKITKRGQNVTFRCDPISEHNRLYWYRQTLGQGPEFLTYFQNEAQLEKSRLLSDRFSAERPKGSFSTLEIQRTEQGDSAMYLCASSLDRNNEQFFGPGTRLTVL.

V is TRBV15 and J is TRBJ1-5; 10 bases agree with TRBD1. V shed 3 bases, J shed 6 bases, and the junction held 11 bases outside the gene matches. The CDR3 runs 17 residues. The germline V gene encodes CDR1 LNHNV and CDR2 YYDKDF (reference sequence). CDR3 sequence: CATSRRKTGGLGQPQHF. The CDR3, as DNA: TGTGCCACCAGCAGGAGAAAGACAGGGGGCCTGGGTCAGCCCCAGCATTTT.

The J gene is TRBJ1-1, the V gene TRBV6-5, with D tentatively TRBD1 (6 bases). V was clipped by 7 bases and J by 2 bases, with 17 bases between them. CDR1 and CDR2 (germline): MNHEY, SVGAGI. CDR3 length equals 15 residues. The CDR3 region is CASTLYGQTNTEAFF. The CDR3 region has the DNA TGTGCCAGCACCCTCTACGGACAGACCAACACTGAAGCTTTCTTT.

The chain carries TRBV23-1 and TRBJ1-4; 8 nucleotides agree with TRBD1. TRBV23-1 has ORF status, its function being uncertain. Losses at the gene ends were 0 bases for V and 1 base for J; bases not matched to a gene: 7. The CDR3 length is 18 residues. CDR3 region: CASSQSRTGKRTNEKLFF. CDR3 coding DNA: TGCGCCAGCAGTCAATCACGGACAGGGAAGAGAACTAATGAAAAACTGTTTTTT.